Described below is a single T cell receptor (beta chain) sequence and its context. No antigen is known for it. The sample is drawn from a study of cytomegalovirus exposure and HLA in healthy donors. PCR involved 60 Vbeta and 13 Jbeta primers. The table came from immunoSEQ multiplex PCR; TCRdb's copy has only in-frame clones and leaves some out. The repertoire has over 130,000 clones, roughly four fifths of them found once; the top ten carry roughly 1.4%. General study results and limits: TCR beta sequences reportedly predicted most subjects' HLA-A and HLA-B alleles accurately.

Sequences were obtained from PBMCs. The clonotype originates from a young man in good health and CMV-seropositive.

This CDR3 is CASSFSGGAYNEQFF. CDR3 in DNA: TGTGCCAGCAGCTTTAGCGGGGGGGCCTACAATGAGCAGTTCTTC. The genes are TRBV7-3 and TRBJ2-1; 11 nucleotides align to TRBD2. CDR3 length: 15 residues. Germline assignment: CDR1 SGHTA and CDR2 FQGTGA. Losses at the gene ends were 3 bases for V and 2 bases for J; bases not matched to a gene: 0.